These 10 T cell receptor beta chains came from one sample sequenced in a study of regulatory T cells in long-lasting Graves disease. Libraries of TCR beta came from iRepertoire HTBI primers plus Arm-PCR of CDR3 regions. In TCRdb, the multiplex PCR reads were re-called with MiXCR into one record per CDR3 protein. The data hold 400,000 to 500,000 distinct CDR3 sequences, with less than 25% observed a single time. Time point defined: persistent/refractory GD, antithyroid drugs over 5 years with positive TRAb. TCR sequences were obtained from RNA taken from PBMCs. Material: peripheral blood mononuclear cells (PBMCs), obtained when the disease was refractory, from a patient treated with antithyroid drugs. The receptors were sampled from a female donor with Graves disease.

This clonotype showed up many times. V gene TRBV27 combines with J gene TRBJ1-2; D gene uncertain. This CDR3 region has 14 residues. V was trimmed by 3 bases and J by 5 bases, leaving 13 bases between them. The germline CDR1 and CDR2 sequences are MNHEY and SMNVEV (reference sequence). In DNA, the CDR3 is TGTGCCAGCAGTTTGAATTGGGCGGCTTATGGCTACACCTTC. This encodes CASSLNWAAYGYTF.

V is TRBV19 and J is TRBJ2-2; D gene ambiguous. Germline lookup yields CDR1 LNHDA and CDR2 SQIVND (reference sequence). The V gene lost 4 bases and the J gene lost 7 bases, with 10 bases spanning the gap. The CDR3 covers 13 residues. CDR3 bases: TGTGCCAGTAGTACTAACTCGGGCGGGGAGCTGTTTTTT. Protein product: CASSTNSGGELFF.

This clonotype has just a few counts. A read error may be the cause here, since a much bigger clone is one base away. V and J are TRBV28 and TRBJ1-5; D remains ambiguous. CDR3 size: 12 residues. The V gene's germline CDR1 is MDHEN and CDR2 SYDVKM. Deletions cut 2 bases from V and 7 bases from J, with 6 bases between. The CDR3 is CASSLTEQPQHF. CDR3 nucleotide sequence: TGTGCCAGCAGTTTAACGGAACAGCCCCAGCATTTT.

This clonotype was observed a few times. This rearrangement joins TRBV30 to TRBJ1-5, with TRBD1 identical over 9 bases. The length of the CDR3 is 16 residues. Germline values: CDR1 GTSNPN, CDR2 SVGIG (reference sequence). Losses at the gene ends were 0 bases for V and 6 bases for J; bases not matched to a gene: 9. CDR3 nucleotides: TGTGCCTGGAGTGTGAGGGACAGGGCTGTGAGTCAGCCCCAGCATTTT. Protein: CAWSVRDRAVSQPQHF. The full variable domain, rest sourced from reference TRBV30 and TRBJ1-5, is SQTIHQWPATLVQPVGSPLSLECTVEGTSNPNLYWYRQAAGRGLQLLFYSVGIGQISSEVPQNLSASRPQDRQFILSSKKLLLSDSGFYLCAWSVRDRAVSQPQHFGDGTRLSIL.

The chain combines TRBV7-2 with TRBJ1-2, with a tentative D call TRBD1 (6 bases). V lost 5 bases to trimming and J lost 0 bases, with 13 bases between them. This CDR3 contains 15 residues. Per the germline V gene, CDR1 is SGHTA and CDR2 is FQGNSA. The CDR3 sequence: CASSQRGPANYGYTF. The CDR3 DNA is TGTGCCAGCAGCCAACGGGGGCCAGCTAACTATGGCTACACCTTC.

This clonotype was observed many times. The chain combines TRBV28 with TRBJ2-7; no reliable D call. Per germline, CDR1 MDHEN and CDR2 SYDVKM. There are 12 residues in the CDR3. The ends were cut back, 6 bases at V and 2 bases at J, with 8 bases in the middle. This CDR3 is CASRTEAYEQYF. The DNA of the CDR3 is TGTGCCAGCAGGACGGAAGCCTACGAGCAGTACTTC. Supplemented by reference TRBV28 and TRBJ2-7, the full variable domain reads DVKVTQSSRYLVKRTGEKVFLECVQDMDHENMFWYRQDPGLGLRLIYFSYDVKMKEKGDIPEGYSVSREKKERFSLILESASTNQTSMYLCASRTEAYEQYFGPGTRLTVT.

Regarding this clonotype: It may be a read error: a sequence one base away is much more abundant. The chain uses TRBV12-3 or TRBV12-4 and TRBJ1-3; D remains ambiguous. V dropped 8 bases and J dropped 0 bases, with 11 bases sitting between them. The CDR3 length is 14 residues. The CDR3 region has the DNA TGTGCCAGCCGCCCTCTAATCTCTGGAAACACCATATATTTT. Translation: CASRPLISGNTIYF.

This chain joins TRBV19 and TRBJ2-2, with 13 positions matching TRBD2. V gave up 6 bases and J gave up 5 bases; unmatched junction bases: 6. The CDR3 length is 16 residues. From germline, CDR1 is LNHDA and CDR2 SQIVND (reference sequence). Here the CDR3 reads CASRTPGLAGTGELFF. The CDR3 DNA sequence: TGTGCCAGTAGAACACCGGGACTAGCGGGAACCGGGGAGCTGTTTTTT.

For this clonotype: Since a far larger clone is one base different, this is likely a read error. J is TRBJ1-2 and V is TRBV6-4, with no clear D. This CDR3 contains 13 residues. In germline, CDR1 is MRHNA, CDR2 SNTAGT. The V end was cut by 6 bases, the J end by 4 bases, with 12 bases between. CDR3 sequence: CASSSGTSYGYTF. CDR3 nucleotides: TGTGCCAGCAGCTCCGGCACTTCCTATGGCTACACCTTC.

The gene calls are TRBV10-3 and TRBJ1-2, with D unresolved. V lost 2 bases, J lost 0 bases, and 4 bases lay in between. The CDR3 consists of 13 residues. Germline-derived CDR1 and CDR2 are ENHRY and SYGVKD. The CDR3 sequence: CAISEGTNYGYTF. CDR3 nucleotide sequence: TGTGCCATCAGTGAGGGGACTAACTATGGCTACACCTTC.